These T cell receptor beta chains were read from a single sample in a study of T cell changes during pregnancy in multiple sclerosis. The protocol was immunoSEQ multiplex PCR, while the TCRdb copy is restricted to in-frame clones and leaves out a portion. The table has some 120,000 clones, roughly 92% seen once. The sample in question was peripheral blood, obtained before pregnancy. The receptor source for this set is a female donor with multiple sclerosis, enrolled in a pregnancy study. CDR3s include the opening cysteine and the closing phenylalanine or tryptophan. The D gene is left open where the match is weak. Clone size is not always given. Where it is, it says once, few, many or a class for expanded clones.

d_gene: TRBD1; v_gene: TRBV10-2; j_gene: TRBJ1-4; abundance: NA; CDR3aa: CASSRQGSSIEKLFF; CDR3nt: TGCGCCAGCAGCCGACAGGGTTCGTCAATTGAAAAACTGTTTTTT
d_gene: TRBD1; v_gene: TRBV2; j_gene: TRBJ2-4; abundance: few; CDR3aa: CASSGRTGQSIQYF; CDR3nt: TGTGCCAGCAGTGGGCGGACAGGGCAGTCCATTCAGTACTTC
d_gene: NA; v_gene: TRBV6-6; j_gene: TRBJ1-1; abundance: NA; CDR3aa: CASSYAPDSEAFF; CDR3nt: TGTGCCAGCAGTTACGCCCCGGACAGCGAAGCTTTCTTT
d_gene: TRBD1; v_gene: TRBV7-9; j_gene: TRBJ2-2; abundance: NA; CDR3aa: CASSPIRTGGGTGELFF; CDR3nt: TGTGCCAGCAGCCCGATCAGGACAGGGGGCGGAACCGGGGAGCTGTTTTTT
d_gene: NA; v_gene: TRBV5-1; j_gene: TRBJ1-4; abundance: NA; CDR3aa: CASSPGENEKLFF; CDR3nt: TGCGCCAGCAGCCCGGGAGAAAATGAAAAACTGTTTTTT
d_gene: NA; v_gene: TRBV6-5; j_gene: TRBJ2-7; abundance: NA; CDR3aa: CASSYSGSGWSYEQYF; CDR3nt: TGTGCCAGCAGTTACAGCGGTTCAGGTTGGTCCTACGAGCAGTACTTC
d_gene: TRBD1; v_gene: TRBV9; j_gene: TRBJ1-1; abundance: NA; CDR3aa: CASSGQGLAEAFF; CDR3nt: TGTGCCAGCAGCGGACAGGGTCTAGCTGAAGCTTTCTTT
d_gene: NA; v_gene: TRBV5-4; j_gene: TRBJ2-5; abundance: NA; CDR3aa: CASSGTGGLPQETQYF; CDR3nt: TGTGCCAGCAGCGGAACCGGGGGACTCCCTCAAGAGACCCAGTACTTC
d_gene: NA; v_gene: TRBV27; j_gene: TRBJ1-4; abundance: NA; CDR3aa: CASSFYPTGPTTNEKLFF; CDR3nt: TGTGCCAGCAGTTTTTACCCGACAGGTCCTACAACTAATGAAAAACTGTTTTTT
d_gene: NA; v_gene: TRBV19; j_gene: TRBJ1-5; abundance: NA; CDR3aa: CASSIRTSQVGQPQHF; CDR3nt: TGTGCCAGTAGTATTCGGACAAGCCAGGTTGGTCAGCCCCAGCATTTT
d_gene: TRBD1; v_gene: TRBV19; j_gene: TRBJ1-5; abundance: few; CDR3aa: CASSIGTGGRGQPQHF; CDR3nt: TGTGCCAGTAGTATAGGGACAGGGGGCAGAGGGCAGCCCCAGCATTTT
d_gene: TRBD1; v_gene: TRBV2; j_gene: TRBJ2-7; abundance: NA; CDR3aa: CASRTGTVRYGQYF; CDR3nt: TGTGCCAGCAGAACCGGGACAGTCCGCTATGGGCAGTACTTC
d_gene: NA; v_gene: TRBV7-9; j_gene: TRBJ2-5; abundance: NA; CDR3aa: CASSLASETQYF; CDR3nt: TGTGCCAGCAGTCTAGCGTCGGAGACCCAGTACTTC
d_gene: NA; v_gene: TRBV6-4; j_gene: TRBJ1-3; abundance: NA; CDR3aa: CASRSPPSWNTIYF; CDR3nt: TGTGCCAGCAGAAGCCCACCGTCCTGGAACACCATATATTTT
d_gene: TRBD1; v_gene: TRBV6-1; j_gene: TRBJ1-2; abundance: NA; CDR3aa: CASSAPGQRTYGYTF; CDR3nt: TGTGCCAGCAGTGCACCGGGACAGAGAACCTATGGCTACACCTTC
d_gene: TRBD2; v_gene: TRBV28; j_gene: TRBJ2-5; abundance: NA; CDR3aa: CASSLFGGGNTQETQYF; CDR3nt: TGTGCCAGCAGTTTATTTGGGGGAGGGAATACCCAAGAGACCCAGTACTTC
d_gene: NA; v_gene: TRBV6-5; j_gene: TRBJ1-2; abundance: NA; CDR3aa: CASSLAQGSSRTF; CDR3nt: TGTGCCAGCAGTCTTGCTCAGGGTTCCTCCCGCACCTTC
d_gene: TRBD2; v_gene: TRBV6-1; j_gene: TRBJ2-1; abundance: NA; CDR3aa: CASRTVAGGPGEQFF; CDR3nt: TGTGCCAGCAGGACTGTAGCGGGGGGGCCGGGCGAGCAGTTCTTC